This T cell receptor beta chain was captured by sequencing in a study of beta chain features in type 1 diabetes. The V gene lost 3 bases and the J gene lost 0 bases, with 12 bases spanning the gap. The CDR3 has 16 residues. Germline V CDR1 and CDR2: SGHRS, YFSETQ. All of the isolated RNA was reverse transcribed, so expressed TCRB transcripts were sequenced. Here immunoSEQ multiplex PCR was the method, and the copy in TCRdb shows in-frame clones only, minus some. The table lists roughly 45,000 clones, roughly 50% of them singletons. This clone was observed a few times. This clonotype originated in a woman in her 30s in good health. Sequencing was carried out using stem cell memory CD4+ T cells from blood. The chain employs TRBV5-1 and TRBJ2-2; a weak D match, TRBD2 (6 bases). The CDR3 DNA reads as TGCGCCAGCAGCTGGGACGGGAGCGCGAACACCGGGGAGCTGTTTTTT. Translation gives CASSWDGSANTGELFF.